This T cell receptor beta chain was profiled in a study of blood T cell repertoires in COVID-19. The age range of participants was about 18 to 89 years, with residence in more than 20 US areas. Membership in each cohort depended on participant-reported clinical history. Sequencing used immunoSEQ multiplex PCR; TCRdb keeps in-frame clones, though not all of them. The sample has around 400,000 clones, over 80% seen once. This clone was seen a handful of times. This CDR3 is 14 amino acids long. In germline, CDR1 is KGHSH, CDR2 LQKENI. V dropped 2 bases and J dropped 2 bases, with 8 bases sitting between them.

The sample comprised PBMCs or T cells enriched from blood (not recorded which). The rearrangement uses TRBV18 and TRBJ2-3, with D maybe TRBD2 (5 bases). The sequence derives from a woman between 45 and 60 years old who had recovered from COVID-19. Here the CDR3 reads CASSPGGYTDTQYF. The DNA for the CDR3 is TGTGCCAGCTCACCAGGAGGTTACACAGATACGCAGTATTTT.